These T cell receptor beta chains were read from a single sample in a study of blood T cell repertoires in COVID-19. The table came from immunoSEQ multiplex PCR; TCRdb's copy has only in-frame clones and leaves some out. The sample has around 470,000 clones; 80% to 90% are singletons. The sequenced sample consisted of peripheral blood. The origin of the receptors is a man in his late teens or twenties with COVID-19, enrolled during active disease. Both conserved end residues are part of each CDR3. The D gene is left open where the match is weak. Some rows have no size entry. The others give once, few or many, or a class for an expanded clone.

v_call,clone_size,d_call,j_call,cdr3_nt,cdr3_aa
TRBV18,.,.,TRBJ1-5,TGTGCCAGCTCACGGGACAATAGCAATCAGCCCCAGCATTTT,CASSRDNSNQPQHF
TRBV19,.,TRBD1,TRBJ1-2,TGTGCCAGTAGTATTCGGCAGGGGGCCTATGGCTACACCTTC,CASSIRQGAYGYTF
TRBV5-1,.,.,TRBJ1-1,TGCGCCAGCAGCTCGCAGGGTTCCGGTGAAGCTTTCTTT,CASSSQGSGEAFF
TRBV19,.,.,TRBJ2-5,TGTGCCAGTAGTATATACCCCGTCAGGCAAAGGTTGGAGACCCAGTACTTC,CASSIYPVRQRLETQYF
TRBV10-2,.,TRBD2,TRBJ2-7,TGCGCCAGCAGAGCCGGGACTAGTGGATACTCCTACGAGCAGTACTTC,CASRAGTSGYSYEQYF
TRBV27,.,TRBD1,TRBJ2-7,TGTGCCAGCAGTACAGGGGCGGCCTACGAGCAGTACTTC,CASSTGAAYEQYF
TRBV19,.,.,TRBJ2-7,TGTGCCAGTAGTATGGGGCCAGTTCTGTGGCCCTACGAGCAGTACTTC,CASSMGPVLWPYEQYF
TRBV4-1,.,TRBD1,TRBJ1-4,TGCGCCAGCAGCCAACCGGGACAGGGGGATGAAAAACTGTTTTTT,CASSQPGQGDEKLFF
TRBV30,few,TRBD1,TRBJ1-5,TGTGCCTGGAGTAGGGACAGGGGGGCCGGTCAGCCCCAGCATTTT,CAWSRDRGAGQPQHF
TRBV5-1,.,TRBD2,TRBJ2-5,TGCGCCAGCAGTCCTACTAGCGGGGGCAGCGAGACCCAGTACTTC,CASSPTSGGSETQYF
TRBV7-9,.,TRBD2,TRBJ2-7,TGTGCCAGCAGCAGTAGCGGGGGAAAGGGCGAGCAGTACTTC,CASSSSGGKGEQYF
TRBV5-6,.,.,TRBJ2-7,TGTGCCAGCAGCTCCGGGGGTCGGATCACAAACTACGAGCAGTACTTC,CASSSGGRITNYEQYF
TRBV5-6,.,.,TRBJ2-2,TGTGCCAGCAGCTTGGGAGGTATAGCGAACACCGGGGAGCTGTTTTTT,CASSLGGIANTGELFF
TRBV19,.,.,TRBJ1-5,TGTGCCAGTAGTTGGGCTAGCAATCAGCCCCAGCATTTT,CASSWASNQPQHF
TRBV20-1,once,.,TRBJ2-1,TGCAGTGCTAGGCGGAGGGAGCAGTTCTTC,CSARRREQFF
TRBV2,.,.,TRBJ1-2,TGTGCCAGCAATGAGGTTGGAGAGGGCTACACCTTC,CASNEVGEGYTF
TRBV4-1,.,TRBD1,TRBJ2-5,TGCGCCAGCAGCCAAGGAACAGGGGGGAGCGCCCTCCAAGAGACCCAGTACTTC,CASSQGTGGSALQETQYF
TRBV7-2,.,TRBD2,TRBJ2-1,TGTGCCAGCAGCCAACAAGCGGGAGTCTACAATGAGCAGTTCTTC,CASSQQAGVYNEQFF
TRBV3-1/TRBV3-2,.,TRBD1,TRBJ2-2,TGTGCCAGCAGTAAAGACAGGGCCCTCACCGGGGAGCTGTTTTTT,CASSKDRALTGELFF
TRBV6-1,few,TRBD1,TRBJ2-3,TGTGCCAGCAGTGAAACCGGGACAGGGGCAGATACGCAGTATTTT,CASSETGTGADTQYF
TRBV5-4,.,TRBD2,TRBJ2-7,TGTGCCAGCAGCTTGAGCGGGACCCCCCATGAGCAGTACTTC,CASSLSGTPHEQYF
TRBV12-5,.,TRBD1,TRBJ1-5,TGTGCTAGTGGCCAGGGGGCAAATCAGCCCCAGCATTTT,CASGQGANQPQHF
TRBV14,.,.,TRBJ2-1,TGTGCCAGCAGCCCTTCATCCGGGTCCCTCATATGGGATGAGCAGTTCTTC,CASSPSSGSLIWDEQFF
TRBV5-1,.,TRBD1,TRBJ2-1,TGCGCCAGCAGCATCGGGACAGGGGCGTATTCCTACAATGAGCAGTTCTTC,CASSIGTGAYSYNEQFF
TRBV11-3,.,.,TRBJ2-7,TGTGCCAGCAGCTCACAATACGAGCAGTACTTC,CASSSQYEQYF
TRBV12-3/TRBV12-4,.,TRBD1,TRBJ1-1,TGTGCCAGCAGTTGGGACAGGGGGACTGAAGCTTTCTTT,CASSWDRGTEAFF
TRBV24-1,.,TRBD1,TRBJ1-2,TGTGCCACCAGTGATTTCCCGGGACAGAACTATGGCTACACCTTC,CATSDFPGQNYGYTF